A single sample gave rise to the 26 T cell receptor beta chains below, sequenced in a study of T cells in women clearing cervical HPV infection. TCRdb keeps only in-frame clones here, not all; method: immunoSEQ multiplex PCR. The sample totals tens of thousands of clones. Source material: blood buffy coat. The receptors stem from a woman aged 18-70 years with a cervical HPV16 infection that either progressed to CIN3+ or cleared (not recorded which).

The chain's CDR3 is CASSYGLTRETQYF. The part of the CDR3 DNA that was read is TGTGCCAGCAGTTATGGACTGACGCGGGAGACC. J is TRBJ2-5 and V is TRBV6-2 or TRBV6-3; TRBD2 is a possible D gene (5 bases). Sequencing ends 3 residues short of the CDR3 end; the germline J gene provides the rest. This CDR3 spans 14 amino acids. The germline gives CDR1 MNHEY, CDR2 SVGEGT. The germline V and J ends were trimmed by 3 bases and 5 bases, with 13 bases remaining between them.

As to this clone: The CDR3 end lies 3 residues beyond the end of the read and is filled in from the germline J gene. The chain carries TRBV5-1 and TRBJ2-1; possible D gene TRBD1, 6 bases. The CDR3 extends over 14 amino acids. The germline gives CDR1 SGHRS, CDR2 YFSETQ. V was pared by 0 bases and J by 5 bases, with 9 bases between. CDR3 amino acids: CASSLDGGNNEQFF. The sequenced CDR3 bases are TGCGCCAGCAGCTTGGATGGGGGCAACAATGAG. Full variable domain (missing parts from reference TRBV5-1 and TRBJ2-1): KAGVTQTPRYLIKTRGQQVTLSCSPISGHRSVSWYQQTPGQGLQFLFEYFSETQRNKGNFPGRFSGRQFSNSRSEMNVSTLELGDSALYLCASSLDGGNNEQFFGPGTRLTVL.

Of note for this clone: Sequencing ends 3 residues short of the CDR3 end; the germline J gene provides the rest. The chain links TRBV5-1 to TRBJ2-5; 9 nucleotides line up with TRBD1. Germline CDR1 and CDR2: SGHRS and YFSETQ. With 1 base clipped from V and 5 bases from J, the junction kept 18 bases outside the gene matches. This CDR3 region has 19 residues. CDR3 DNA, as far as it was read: TGCGCCAGCAGCTTGTTGGGCCATTTTCGACAGGGGGTTTTCGAGACC. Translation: CASSLLGHFRQGVFET. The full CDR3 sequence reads CASSLLGHFRQGVFETQYF.

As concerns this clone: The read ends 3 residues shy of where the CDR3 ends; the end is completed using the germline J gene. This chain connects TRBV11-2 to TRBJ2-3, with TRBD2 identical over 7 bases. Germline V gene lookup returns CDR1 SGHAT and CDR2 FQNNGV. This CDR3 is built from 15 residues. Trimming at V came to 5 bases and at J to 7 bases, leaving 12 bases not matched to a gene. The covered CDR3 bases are TGTGCCAGCAGCCCCTTCCCGGGACTACCTAATACG. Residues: CASSPFPGLPNT. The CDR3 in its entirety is CASSPFPGLPNTQYF.

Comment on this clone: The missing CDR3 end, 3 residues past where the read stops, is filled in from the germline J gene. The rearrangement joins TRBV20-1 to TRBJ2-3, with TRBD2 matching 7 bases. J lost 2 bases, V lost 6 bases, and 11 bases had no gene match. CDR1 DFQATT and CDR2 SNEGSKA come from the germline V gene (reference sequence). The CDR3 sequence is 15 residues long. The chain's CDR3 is CSASIGRGFTDTQYF. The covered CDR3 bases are TGCAGTGCCTCTATTGGGAGGGGATTCACAGATACG.

CDR3 DNA (partial): TGTGCCATCAAAAGGACGGGGGGGACCTACAATGAG. Amino acids: CAIKRTGGTYNE. The entire CDR3 protein reads CAIKRTGGTYNEQFF. The V call is TRBV10-3, the J call TRBJ2-1, with 8 bases aligning to TRBD2. The read comes to an end 3 residues before the CDR3 does, leaving the germline J gene to fill in the end. The CDR3 length is 15 residues. V lost 7 bases and J lost 2; bases outside the gene matches: 7. Looked up from germline, CDR1 is ENHRY and CDR2 is SYGVKD.

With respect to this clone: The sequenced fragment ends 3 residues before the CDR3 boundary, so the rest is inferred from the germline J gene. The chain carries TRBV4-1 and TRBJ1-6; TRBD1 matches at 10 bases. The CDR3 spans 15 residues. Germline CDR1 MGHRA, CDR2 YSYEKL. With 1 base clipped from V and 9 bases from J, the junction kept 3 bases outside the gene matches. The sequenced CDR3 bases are TGCGCCAGCAGCCAAGCCGGGACAGGGGTTTCACCC. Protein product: CASSQAGTGVSP. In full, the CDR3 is CASSQAGTGVSPLHF.

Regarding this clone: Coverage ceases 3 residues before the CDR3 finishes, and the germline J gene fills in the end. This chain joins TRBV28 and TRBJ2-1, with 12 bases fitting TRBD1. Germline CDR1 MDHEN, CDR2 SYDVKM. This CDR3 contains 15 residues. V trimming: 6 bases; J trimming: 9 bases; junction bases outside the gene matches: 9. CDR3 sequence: CASSPGTGGRGEQFF. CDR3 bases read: TGTGCCAGCAGCCCCGGGACAGGGGGCCGGGGTGAG. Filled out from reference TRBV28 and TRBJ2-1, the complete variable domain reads DVKVTQSSRYLVKRTGEKVFLECVQDMDHENMFWYRQDPGLGLRLIYFSYDVKMKEKGDIPEGYSVSREKKERFSLILESASTNQTSMYLCASSPGTGGRGEQFFGPGTRLTVL.

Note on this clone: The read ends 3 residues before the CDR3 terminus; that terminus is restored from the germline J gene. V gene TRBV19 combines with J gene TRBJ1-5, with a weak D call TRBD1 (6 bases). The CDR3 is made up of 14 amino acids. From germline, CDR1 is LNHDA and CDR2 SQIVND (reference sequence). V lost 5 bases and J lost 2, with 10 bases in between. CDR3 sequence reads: CASSQGIGNQPQHF. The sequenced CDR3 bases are TGTGCCAGTAGTCAGGGGATAGGCAATCAGCCC.

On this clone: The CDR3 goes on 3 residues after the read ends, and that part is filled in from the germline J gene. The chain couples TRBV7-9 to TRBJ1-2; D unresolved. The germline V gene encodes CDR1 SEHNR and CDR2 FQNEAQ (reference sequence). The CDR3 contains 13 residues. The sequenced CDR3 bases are TGTGCCAGCAGTTCATGGGCCATTTACGAC. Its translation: CASSSWAIYD. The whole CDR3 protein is CASSSWAIYDYTF.

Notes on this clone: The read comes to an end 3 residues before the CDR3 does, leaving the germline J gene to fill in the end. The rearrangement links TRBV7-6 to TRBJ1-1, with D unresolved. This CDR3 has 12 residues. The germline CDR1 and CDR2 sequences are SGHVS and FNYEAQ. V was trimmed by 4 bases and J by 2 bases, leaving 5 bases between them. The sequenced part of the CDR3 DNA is TGTGCCAGCAGCTCTACTAACACTGAA. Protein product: CASSSTNTE. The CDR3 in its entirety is CASSSTNTEAFF.

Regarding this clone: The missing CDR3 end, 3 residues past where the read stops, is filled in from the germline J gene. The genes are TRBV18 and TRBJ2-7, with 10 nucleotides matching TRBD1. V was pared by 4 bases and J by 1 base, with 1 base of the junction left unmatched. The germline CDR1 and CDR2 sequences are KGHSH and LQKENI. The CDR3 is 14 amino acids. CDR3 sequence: CASSRTGGSYEQYF. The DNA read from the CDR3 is TGTGCCAGCTCACGGACAGGGGGATCCTACGAG.

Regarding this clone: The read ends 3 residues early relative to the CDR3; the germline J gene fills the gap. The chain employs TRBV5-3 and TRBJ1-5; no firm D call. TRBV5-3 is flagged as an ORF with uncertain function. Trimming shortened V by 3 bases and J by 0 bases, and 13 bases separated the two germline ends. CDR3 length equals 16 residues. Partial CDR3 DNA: TGTGCCAGAAGCTGCGGTAGTTATATTAGCAATCAGCCC. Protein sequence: CARSCGSYISNQP. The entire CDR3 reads CARSCGSYISNQPQHF.

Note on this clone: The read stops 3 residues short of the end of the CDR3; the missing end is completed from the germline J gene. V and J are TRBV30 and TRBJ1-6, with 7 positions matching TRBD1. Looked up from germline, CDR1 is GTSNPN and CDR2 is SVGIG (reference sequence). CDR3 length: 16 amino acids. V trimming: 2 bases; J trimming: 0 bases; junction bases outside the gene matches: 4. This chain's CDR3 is CAWSREGASYNSPLHF. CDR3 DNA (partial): TGTGCCTGGAGTCGGGAGGGGGCCTCCTATAATTCACCC.

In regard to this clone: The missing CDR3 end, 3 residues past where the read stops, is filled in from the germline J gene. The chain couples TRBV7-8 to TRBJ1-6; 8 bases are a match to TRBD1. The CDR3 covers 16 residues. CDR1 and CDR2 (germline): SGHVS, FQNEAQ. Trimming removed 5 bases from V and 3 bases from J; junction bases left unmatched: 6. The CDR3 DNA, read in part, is TGTGCCAGCAGCCCGGGACAGGCAGGCTATAATTCACCC. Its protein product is CASSPGQAGYNSP. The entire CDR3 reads CASSPGQAGYNSPLHF.

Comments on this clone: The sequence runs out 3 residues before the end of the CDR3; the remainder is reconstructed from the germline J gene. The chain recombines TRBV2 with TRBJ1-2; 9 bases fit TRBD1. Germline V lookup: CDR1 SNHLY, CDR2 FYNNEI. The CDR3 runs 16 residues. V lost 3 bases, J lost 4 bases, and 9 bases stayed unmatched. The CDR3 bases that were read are TGTGCCAGCAGTGACCAGGACAGGGGAAGTTCCTATGGC. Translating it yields CASSDQDRGSSYG. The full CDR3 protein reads CASSDQDRGSSYGYTF.

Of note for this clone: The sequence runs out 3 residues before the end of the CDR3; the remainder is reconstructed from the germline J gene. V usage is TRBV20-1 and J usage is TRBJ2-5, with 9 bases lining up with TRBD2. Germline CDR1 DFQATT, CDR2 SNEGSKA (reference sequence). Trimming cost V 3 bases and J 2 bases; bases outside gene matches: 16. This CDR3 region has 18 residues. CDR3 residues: CSARDALGLAGYQETQYF. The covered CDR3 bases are TGCAGTGCTAGGGATGCCCTCGGTCTAGCGGGGTATCAAGAGACC.

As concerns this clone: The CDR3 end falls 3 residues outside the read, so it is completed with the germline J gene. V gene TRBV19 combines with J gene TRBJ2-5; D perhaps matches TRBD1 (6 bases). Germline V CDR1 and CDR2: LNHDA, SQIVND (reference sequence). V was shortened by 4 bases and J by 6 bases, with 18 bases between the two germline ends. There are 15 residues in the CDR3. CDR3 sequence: CASSRPGTQGKTQYF. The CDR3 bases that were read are TGTGCCAGTAGTAGACCCGGGACACAGGGAAAGACC.

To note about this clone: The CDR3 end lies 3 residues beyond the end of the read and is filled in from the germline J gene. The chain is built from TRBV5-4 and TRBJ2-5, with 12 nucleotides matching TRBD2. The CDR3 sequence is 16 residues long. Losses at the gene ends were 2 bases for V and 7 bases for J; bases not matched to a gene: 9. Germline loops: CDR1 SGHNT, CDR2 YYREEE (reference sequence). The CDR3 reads CASSFAGLAGKGTQYF. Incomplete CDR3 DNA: TGTGCCAGCAGCTTTGCCGGACTAGCGGGGAAAGGGACC.

The part of the CDR3 DNA that was read is TGTGCCAGTATTATTAGAGGGGGCGGCACCGGGGAG. Its translation is CASIIRGGGTGE. The full CDR3 protein reads CASIIRGGGTGELFF. The gene calls are TRBV19 and TRBJ2-2; 7 nucleotides align to TRBD1. The CDR3 extends 3 residues past the end of the read, so its final part is completed from the germline J gene. CDR1 and CDR2 from the germline V gene are LNHDA and SQIVND (reference sequence). The CDR3 spans 15 residues. Trimming at V came to 7 bases and at J to 4 bases, leaving 9 bases not matched to a gene.

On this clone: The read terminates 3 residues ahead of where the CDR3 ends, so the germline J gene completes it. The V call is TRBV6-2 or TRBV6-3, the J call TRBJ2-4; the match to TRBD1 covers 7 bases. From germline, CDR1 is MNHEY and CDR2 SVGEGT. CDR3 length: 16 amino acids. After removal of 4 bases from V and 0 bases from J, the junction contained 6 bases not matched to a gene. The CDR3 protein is CASSFRQGIAKNIQYF. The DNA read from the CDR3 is TGTGCCAGCAGTTTCCGACAGGGTATAGCCAAAAACATT.

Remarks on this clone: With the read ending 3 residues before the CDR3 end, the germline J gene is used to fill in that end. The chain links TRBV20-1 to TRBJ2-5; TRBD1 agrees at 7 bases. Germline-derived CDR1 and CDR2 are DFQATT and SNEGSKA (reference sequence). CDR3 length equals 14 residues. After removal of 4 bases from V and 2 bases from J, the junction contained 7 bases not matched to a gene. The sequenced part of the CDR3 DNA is TGCAGTGCTAATCCGGGACAGCTACAAGAGACC. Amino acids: CSANPGQLQET. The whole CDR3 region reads CSANPGQLQETQYF.

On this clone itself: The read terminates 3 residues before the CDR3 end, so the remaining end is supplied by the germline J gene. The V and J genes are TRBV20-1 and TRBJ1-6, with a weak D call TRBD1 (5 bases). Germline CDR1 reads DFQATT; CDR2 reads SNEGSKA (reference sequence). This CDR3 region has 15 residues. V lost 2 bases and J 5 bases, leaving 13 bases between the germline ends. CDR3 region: CSARPERGDNSPLHF. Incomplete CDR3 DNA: TGCAGTGCTAGACCCGAAAGGGGCGATAATTCACCC.

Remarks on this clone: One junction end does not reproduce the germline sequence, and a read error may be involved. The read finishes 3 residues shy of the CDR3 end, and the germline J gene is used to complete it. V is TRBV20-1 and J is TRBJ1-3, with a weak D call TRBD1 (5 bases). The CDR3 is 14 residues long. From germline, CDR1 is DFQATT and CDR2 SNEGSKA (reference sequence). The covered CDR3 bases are TGCAGTGCTGGAGATGCGGCAGGGGGAAACACC. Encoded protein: CSAGDAAGGNT. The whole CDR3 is CSAGDAAGGNTIYF.

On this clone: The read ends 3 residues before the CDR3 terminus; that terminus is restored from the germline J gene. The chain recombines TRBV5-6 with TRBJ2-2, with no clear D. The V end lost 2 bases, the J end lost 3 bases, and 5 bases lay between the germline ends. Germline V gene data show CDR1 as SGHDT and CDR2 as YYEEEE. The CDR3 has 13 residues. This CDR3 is CASSFQDTGELFF. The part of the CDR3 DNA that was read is TGTGCCAGCAGCTTTCAGGACACCGGGGAG.

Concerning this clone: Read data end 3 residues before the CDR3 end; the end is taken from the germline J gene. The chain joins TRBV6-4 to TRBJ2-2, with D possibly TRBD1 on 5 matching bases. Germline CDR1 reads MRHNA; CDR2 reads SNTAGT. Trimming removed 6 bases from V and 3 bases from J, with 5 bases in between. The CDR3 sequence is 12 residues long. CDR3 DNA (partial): TGTGCCAGCAGCAGGGACACCGGGGAG. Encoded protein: CASSRDTGE. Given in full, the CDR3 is CASSRDTGELFF.